Listed below are T cell receptor beta chains from one sample, sequenced in a study of CD8 T cells in Susac syndrome. TCRdb re-called the immunoSEQ multiplex PCR reads through MiXCR, storing one row per CDR3 protein. The data hold 200,000 or so distinct CDR3 sequences, with roughly 95% observed a single time. Specimen: CD4+ T cells from PBMCs. Receptors were obtained from a human donor with multiple sclerosis. Both conserved end residues are part of each CDR3. A D gene is named only where the DNA matches it firmly. Clone size, where shown, is once, few, many, or a class for clones that have expanded.

DNA	CDR3	V	J	size	D	length
TGTGCCAGCAGAGGTCCACAGGGAGGTATCGGGACAGATACGCAGTATTTT	CASRGPQGGIGTDTQYF	TRBV7-2	TRBJ2-3	few	NA	17
TGTGCCAGCAGCCGTGGCTACGAGCAGTACTTC	CASSRGYEQYF	TRBV7-9	TRBJ2-7	NA	NA	11
TGTGCCACCAGCAGAGGAGCGAGCGGGAGGGCCGAGAAAGGAGATACGCAGTATTTT	CATSRGASGRAEKGDTQYF	TRBV15	TRBJ2-3	NA	TRBD2	19
TGTGCCACCTCCGGGACAACATCCGGGGAGCTGTTTTTT	CATSGTTSGELFF	TRBV6-2/TRBV6-3	TRBJ2-2	once	NA	13
TGTGCCAGCAGTTTAGCCCCCTCGACAGGGCTGGGAGAAAAACTGTTTTTT	CASSLAPSTGLGEKLFF	TRBV27	TRBJ1-4	NA	TRBD1	17
TGTGCCAGCAGCCCACAATATGGCTACACCTTC	CASSPQYGYTF	TRBV6-5	TRBJ1-2	NA	NA	11
TGCAGTGCTAGACAAGTGGGCAGGGGACTTGAAAACACCATATATTTT	CSARQVGRGLENTIYF	TRBV20-1	TRBJ1-3	NA	NA	16
TGCGCCAGTCACACAGGGGCGAGGACTGAAGCTTTCTTT	CASHTGARTEAFF	TRBV5-1	TRBJ1-1	NA	TRBD1	13
TGTGCCAGCAACAGAGGGGACAATCAGCCCCAGCATTTT	CASNRGDNQPQHF	TRBV9	TRBJ1-5	NA	NA	13
TGTGCCAGCAGTTCGCATAGCGGGGGGTACAATGAGCAGTTCTTC	CASSSHSGGYNEQFF	TRBV12-3/TRBV12-4	TRBJ2-1	NA	TRBD2	15
TGTGCCAGCAGTTTAAATAAGGGACTCGGCTACACCTTC	CASSLNKGLGYTF	TRBV28	TRBJ1-2	NA	NA	13
TGCAGCGTGCCGGCCCACTCTGGAAACACCATATATTTT	CSVPAHSGNTIYF	TRBV29-1	TRBJ1-3	NA	NA	13
TGCGCCAGCAGCCTCCTCGCGAACGGGGAACCCTGGGACATTCAGTACTTC	CASSLLANGEPWDIQYF	TRBV5-1	TRBJ2-4	NA	NA	17
TGTGCCACCACTCCGCCCCAAGAGACCCAGTACTTC	CATTPPQETQYF	TRBV24-1	TRBJ2-5	NA	NA	12
TGCAGTGTCACAAATTCCGGGACAGGTCTCAAAGCTAACTATGGCTACACCTTC	CSVTNSGTGLKANYGYTF	TRBV20-1	TRBJ1-2	once	TRBD1	18
TGTGCCAGCAGCCATAGCCAGGGAACGGAGACCCAGTACTTC	CASSHSQGTETQYF	TRBV3-1	TRBJ2-5	NA	NA	14
TGTGCCTGGAGGACCATGACAGCATCCTCCTACAATGAGCAGTTCTTC	CAWRTMTASSYNEQFF	TRBV30	TRBJ2-1	NA	NA	16
TGTGCCAGCAGCCAACAACAGGGATACGAGCAGTACTTC	CASSQQQGYEQYF	TRBV3-1	TRBJ2-7	NA	NA	13
TGTGCCAGCAGCTCTCAAGCGGAGCCCTACGAGCAGTACTTC	CASSSQAEPYEQYF	TRBV7-2	TRBJ2-7	NA	NA	14
TGTGCCAGCAGCCTCGGGGTCACAGATACGCAGTATTTT	CASSLGVTDTQYF	TRBV2	TRBJ2-3	NA	NA	13
TGTGCCAGCAACCGAAATAGCGGGTCACAAGAGACCCAGTACTTC	CASNRNSGSQETQYF	TRBV3-1	TRBJ2-5	NA	TRBD2	15
TGTGCCAGCAGCCTTATTGGAAACACCATATATTTT	CASSLIGNTIYF	TRBV7-8	TRBJ1-3	NA	NA	12
TGTGCCAGCAGTGAAAGCGGGAGTCGGCAGTTCTTC	CASSESGSRQFF	TRBV12-3/TRBV12-4	TRBJ2-1	NA	TRBD2	12
TGCAGTGCTAGAGAAAACGGGCGCTCCTACGAGCAGTACTTC	CSARENGRSYEQYF	TRBV20-1	TRBJ2-7	NA	NA	14
TGTGCCAGTCGGAGGGGGGGCAATGAGCAGTTCTTC	CASRRGGNEQFF	TRBV7-2	TRBJ2-1	once	NA	12
TGTGCCTGGAGTGAGCTCGGTGACTATGGCTACACCTTC	CAWSELGDYGYTF	TRBV30	TRBJ1-2	NA	NA	13
TGCAGCGTCGAACAGGGGGTACATGGCTACACCTTC	CSVEQGVHGYTF	TRBV29-1	TRBJ1-2	once	TRBD1	12
TGTGCCAGCACGACACTTCAGGCTGACACTGAAGCTTTCTTT	CASTTLQADTEAFF	TRBV11-2	TRBJ1-1	NA	NA	14
TGTGCCACCAGTGGGAGCGGGAGGGCCTATGAGCAGTTCTTC	CATSGSGRAYEQFF	TRBV24-1	TRBJ2-1	NA	TRBD2	14
TGTGCCAGTGGACAGGCCCCGGCGGGGGCCAACGTCCTGACTTTC	CASGQAPAGANVLTF	TRBV12-3/TRBV12-4	TRBJ2-6	NA	TRBD1	15
TGTGCCAGCAGCCAAGAAGGAGAGCGGAGCAATGAGCAGTTCTTC	CASSQEGERSNEQFF	TRBV3-1	TRBJ2-1	NA	NA	15
TGTGCCAGCAGCTTGGGGCGGGATAGCTCCTACAATGAGCAGTTCTTC	CASSLGRDSSYNEQFF	TRBV5-4	TRBJ2-1	NA	NA	16
TGTGCCAGCAGCCCAATATCCGGGACTCGACGGTATGGCTACACCTTC	CASSPISGTRRYGYTF	TRBV7-2	TRBJ1-2	NA	NA	16
TGTGCCACCAGTGGCTTGGGCACCGGGGAGCTGTTTTTT	CATSGLGTGELFF	TRBV24-1	TRBJ2-2	NA	NA	13
TGTGCCAGCAGCTCTGACCGGGTCCAGCCCCAGCATTTT	CASSSDRVQPQHF	TRBV7-9	TRBJ1-5	NA	NA	13
TGCAGCGTTACGGAGCCGACAGGGAAAGGTTATGGCTACACCTTC	CSVTEPTGKGYGYTF	TRBV29-1	TRBJ1-2	NA	TRBD1	15
TGTGCCAGCAGCTTAGGTGCAACTAATGAAAAACTGTTTTTT	CASSLGATNEKLFF	TRBV7-9	TRBJ1-4	NA	NA	14
TGCAGTGCTAGAGATTCCCCGAACTACGAGCAGTACTTC	CSARDSPNYEQYF	TRBV20-1	TRBJ2-7	NA	NA	13
TGCGCCAGCAGCCCCACCCGGTTGGCGAGTGGTGAAGCTTTCTTT	CASSPTRLASGEAFF	TRBV4-1	TRBJ1-1	NA	NA	15
TGTGCCAGCAGCCAAAGCGGGGAGCTGTTTTTT	CASSQSGELFF	TRBV3-1	TRBJ2-2	NA	NA	11
TGTGCCACCAGCGGGACTAACACAGATACGCAGTATTTT	CATSGTNTDTQYF	TRBV24-1	TRBJ2-3	NA	TRBD2	13
TGCAGTGCTAGAGACCCGACCGGAGCTAACTATGGCTACACCTTC	CSARDPTGANYGYTF	TRBV20-1	TRBJ1-2	NA	NA	15
TGTGCCAGCAGCTCAGGCCTATACAATCAGCCCCAGCATTTT	CASSSGLYNQPQHF	TRBV5-6	TRBJ1-5	once	NA	14
TGTGCCGGCAGGCGGGGGGCCGGGGAGACCCAGTACTTC	CAGRRGAGETQYF	TRBV12-3/TRBV12-4	TRBJ2-5	NA	TRBD2	13
TGTGCCAGCAGCAGCCGACTAATGGATACGCAGTATTTT	CASSSRLMDTQYF	TRBV5-4	TRBJ2-3	NA	NA	13
TGCAGCGTTGAAGACACCCGGAGCTCCTACGAGCAGTACTTC	CSVEDTRSSYEQYF	TRBV29-1	TRBJ2-7	NA	NA	14
TGCAGCGTGCAGCGACAGATTTCATATGGCTACACCTTC	CSVQRQISYGYTF	TRBV29-1	TRBJ1-2	NA	NA	13
TGTGCCAGCAGCCAAGTGGGGACTCGCACAGATACGCAGTATTTT	CASSQVGTRTDTQYF	TRBV14	TRBJ2-3	NA	NA	15
TGTGCCAGCAGCTTAGCGAGCCGGCCGGCTTTTTTT	CASSLASRPAFF	TRBV7-9	TRBJ1-1	few	NA	12
TGTGCCAGCAGCCGGGACCGACTAAATGAGCAGTTCTTC	CASSRDRLNEQFF	TRBV11-2	TRBJ2-1	NA	NA	13
TGTGCCAGCAGTCCCAGCTTCTCCTACGAGCAGTACTTC	CASSPSFSYEQYF	TRBV27	TRBJ2-7	NA	NA	13